This entry concerns a single TCR beta chain. The CDR3 is 13 amino acids. Germline V lookup: CDR1 SGHTA, CDR2 FQGNSA. Trimming cost V 1 base and J 10 bases; bases outside gene matches: 3. Method: immunoSEQ multiplex PCR; TCRdb's copy keeps in-frame clones and lacks some. The sample comprises around 250,000 clones, more than 75% of which are singletons, and approximately 1.6% rests with the top ten. Participant age was roughly 18 to 89 years, and participants resided in fewer than 25 US areas. Two negative PCRs, clearance, or symptom resolution were required of recovered Cohort 3 donors. The data were taken from a study of blood T cell repertoires in COVID-19. About the research overall: Samples came from the United States, Italy and Spain, spanning acute and convalescent COVID-19.

The receptor's source is a woman aged 45-60 years who had recovered from COVID-19. The V call is TRBV7-2, the J call TRBJ2-1; 8 nucleotides agree with TRBD2. The sequenced sample consisted of PBMCs or T cells enriched from blood (not recorded which). CDR3 in amino acids: CASSLERGTEQFF. The CDR3 DNA sequence: TGTGCCAGCAGCTTAGAGCGGGGGACGGAGCAGTTCTTC.